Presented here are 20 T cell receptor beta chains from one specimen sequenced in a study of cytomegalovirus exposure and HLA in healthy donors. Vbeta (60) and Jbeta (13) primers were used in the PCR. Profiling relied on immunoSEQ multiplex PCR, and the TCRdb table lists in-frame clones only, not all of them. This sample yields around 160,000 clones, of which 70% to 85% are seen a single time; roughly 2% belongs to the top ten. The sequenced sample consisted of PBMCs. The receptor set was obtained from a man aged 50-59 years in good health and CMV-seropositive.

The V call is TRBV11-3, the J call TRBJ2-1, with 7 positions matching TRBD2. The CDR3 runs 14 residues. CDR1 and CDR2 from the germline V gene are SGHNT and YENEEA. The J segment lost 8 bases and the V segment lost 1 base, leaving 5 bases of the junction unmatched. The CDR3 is CASSLGRGSDEQFF. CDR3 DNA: TGTGCCAGCAGCTTAGGGCGGGGGTCTGATGAGCAGTTCTTC.

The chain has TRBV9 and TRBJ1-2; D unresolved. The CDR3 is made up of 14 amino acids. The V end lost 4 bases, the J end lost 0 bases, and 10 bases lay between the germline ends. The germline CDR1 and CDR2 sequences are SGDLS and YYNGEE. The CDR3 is CASSPGRANYGYTF. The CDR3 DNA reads TGTGCCAGCAGCCCCGGTCGGGCTAACTATGGCTACACCTTC.

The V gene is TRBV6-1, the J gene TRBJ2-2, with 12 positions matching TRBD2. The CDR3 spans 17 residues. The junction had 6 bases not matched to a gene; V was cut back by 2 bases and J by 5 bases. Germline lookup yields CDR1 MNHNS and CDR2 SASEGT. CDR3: CASSESGLAGRTGELFF. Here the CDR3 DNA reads TGTGCCAGCAGTGAATCCGGACTAGCGGGGAGAACCGGGGAGCTGTTTTTT.

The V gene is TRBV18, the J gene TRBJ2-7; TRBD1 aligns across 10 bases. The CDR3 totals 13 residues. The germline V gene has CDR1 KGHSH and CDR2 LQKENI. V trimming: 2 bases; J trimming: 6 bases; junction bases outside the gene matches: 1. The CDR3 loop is CASSPDRGREQYF. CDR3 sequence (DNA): TGTGCCAGCTCACCAGACAGGGGGCGCGAGCAGTACTTC.

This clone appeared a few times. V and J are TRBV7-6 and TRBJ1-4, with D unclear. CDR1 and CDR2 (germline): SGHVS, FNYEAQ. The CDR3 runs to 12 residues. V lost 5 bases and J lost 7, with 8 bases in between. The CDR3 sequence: CASSQGSEKLFF. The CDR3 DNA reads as TGTGCCAGCAGCCAAGGGAGTGAAAAACTGTTTTTT. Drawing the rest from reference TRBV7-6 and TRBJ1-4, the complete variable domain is GAGVSQSPRYKVTKRGQDVALRCDPISGHVSLYWYRQALGQGPEFLTYFNYEAQQDKSGLPNDRFSAERPEGSISTLTIQRTEQRDSAMYRCASSQGSEKLFFGSGTQLSVL.

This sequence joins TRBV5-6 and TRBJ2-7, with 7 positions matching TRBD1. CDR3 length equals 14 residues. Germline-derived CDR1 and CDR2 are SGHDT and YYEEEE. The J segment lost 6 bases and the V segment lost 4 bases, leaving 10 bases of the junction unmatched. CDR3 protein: CASSIRDSLPEQYF. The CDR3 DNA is TGTGCCAGCAGCATCCGGGACAGCTTACCCGAGCAGTACTTC.

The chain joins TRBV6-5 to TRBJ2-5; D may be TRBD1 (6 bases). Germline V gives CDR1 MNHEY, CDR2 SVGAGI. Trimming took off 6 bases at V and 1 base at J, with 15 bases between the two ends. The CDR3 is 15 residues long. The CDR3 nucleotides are TGTGCCAGCAGCGACCTAAGGACAGTCCAAGAGACCCAGTACTTC. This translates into CASSDLRTVQETQYF.

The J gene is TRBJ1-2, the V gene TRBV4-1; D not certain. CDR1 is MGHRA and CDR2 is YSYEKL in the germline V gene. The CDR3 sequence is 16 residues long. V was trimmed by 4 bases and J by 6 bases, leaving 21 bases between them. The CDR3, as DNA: TGCGCCAGCAGCCGCCGTCCTTCCGAGGCCTACCATGGCTACACCTTC. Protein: CASSRRPSEAYHGYTF.

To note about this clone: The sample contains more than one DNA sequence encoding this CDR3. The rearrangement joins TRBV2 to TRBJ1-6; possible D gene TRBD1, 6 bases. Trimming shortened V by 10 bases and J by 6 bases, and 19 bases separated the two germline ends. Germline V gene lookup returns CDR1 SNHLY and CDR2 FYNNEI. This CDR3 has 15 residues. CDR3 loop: CAIKGVEDSNSPLHF. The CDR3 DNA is TGTGCCATCAAAGGGGTGGAGGACAGTAATTCACCCCTCCACTTT. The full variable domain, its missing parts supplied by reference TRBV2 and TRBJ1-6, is EPEVTQTPSHQVTQMGQEVILRCVPISNHLYFYWYRQILGQKVEFLVSFYNNEISEKSEIFDDQFSVERPDGSNFTLKIRSTKLEDSAMYFCAIKGVEDSNSPLHFGNGTRLTVT.

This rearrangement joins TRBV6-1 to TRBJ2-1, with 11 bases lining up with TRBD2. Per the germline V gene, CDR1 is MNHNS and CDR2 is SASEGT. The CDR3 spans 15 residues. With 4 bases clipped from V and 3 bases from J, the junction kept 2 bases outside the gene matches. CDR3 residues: CASSGTSGGYNEQFF. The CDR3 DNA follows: TGTGCCAGCAGTGGAACTAGCGGGGGCTACAATGAGCAGTTCTTC.

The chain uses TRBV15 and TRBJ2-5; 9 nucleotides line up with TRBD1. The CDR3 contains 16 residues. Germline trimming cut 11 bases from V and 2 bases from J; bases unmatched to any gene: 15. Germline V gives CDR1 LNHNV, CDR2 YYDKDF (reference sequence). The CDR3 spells CASRTGGRGLQETQYF. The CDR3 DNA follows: TGTGCCTCCCGAACAGGGGGCAGGGGGCTACAAGAGACCCAGTACTTC.

The CDR3 DNA sequence: TGTGCCAGCAGTTACACAAGACACATCATGAACACTGAAGCTTTCTTT. Its translation: CASSYTRHIMNTEAFF. J is TRBJ1-1 and V is TRBV6-6; D is uncertain. The CDR3 length is 16 residues. With 2 bases removed from V and 0 bases from J, the gap between germline ends came to 13 bases. CDR1 and CDR2 (germline): MNHNY, SVGAGI (reference sequence).

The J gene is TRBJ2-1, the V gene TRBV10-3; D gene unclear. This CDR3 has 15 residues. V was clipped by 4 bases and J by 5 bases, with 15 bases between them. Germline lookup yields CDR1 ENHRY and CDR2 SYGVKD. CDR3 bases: TGTGCCATCAGTGGCTCGGGTACGGAAAACAATGAGCAGTTCTTC. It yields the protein CAISGSGTENNEQFF.

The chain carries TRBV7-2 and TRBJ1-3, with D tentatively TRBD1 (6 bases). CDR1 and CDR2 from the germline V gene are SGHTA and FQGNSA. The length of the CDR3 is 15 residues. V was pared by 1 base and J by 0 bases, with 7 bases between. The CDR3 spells CASSLDRVSGNTIYF. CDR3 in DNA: TGTGCCAGCAGCTTAGACAGGGTCTCTGGAAACACCATATATTTT.

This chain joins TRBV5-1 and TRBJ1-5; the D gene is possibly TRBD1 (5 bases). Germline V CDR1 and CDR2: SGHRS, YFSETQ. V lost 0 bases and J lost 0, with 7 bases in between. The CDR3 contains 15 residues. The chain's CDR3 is CASSLAGYSNQPQHF. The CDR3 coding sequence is TGCGCCAGCAGCTTGGCAGGGTATAGCAATCAGCCCCAGCATTTT.

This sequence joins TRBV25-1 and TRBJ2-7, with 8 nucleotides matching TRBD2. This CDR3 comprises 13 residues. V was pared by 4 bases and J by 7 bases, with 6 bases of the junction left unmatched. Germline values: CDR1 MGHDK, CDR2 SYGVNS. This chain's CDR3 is CASSVRLAGEQYF. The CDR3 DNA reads TGTGCCAGCAGTGTAAGGCTAGCGGGTGAGCAGTACTTC.

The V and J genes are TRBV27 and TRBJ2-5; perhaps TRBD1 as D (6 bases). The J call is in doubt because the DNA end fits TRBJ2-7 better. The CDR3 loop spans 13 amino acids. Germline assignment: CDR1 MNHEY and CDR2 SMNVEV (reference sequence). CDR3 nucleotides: TGTGCCAGCAGTGGGGGCAGGGCCCACGAGCAGTACTTC. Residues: CASSGGRAHEQYF.

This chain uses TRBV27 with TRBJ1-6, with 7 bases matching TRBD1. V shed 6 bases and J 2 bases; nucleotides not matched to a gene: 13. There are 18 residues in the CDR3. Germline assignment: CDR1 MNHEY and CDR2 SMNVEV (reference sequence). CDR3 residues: CASRAIWDSPTYNSPLHF. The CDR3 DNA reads TGTGCCAGCAGAGCGATTTGGGACAGCCCCACCTATAATTCACCCCTCCACTTT.

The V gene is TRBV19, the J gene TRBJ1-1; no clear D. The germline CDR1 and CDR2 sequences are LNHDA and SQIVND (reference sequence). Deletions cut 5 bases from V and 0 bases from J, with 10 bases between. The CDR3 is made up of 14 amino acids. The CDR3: CASSSGLLNTEAFF. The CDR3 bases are TGTGCCAGTAGTTCCGGACTGCTGAACACTGAAGCTTTCTTT.

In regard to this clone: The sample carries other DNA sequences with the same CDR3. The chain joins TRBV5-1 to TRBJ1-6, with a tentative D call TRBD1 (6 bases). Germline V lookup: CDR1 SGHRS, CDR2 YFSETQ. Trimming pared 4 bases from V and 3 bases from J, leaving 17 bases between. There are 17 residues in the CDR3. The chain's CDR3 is CASSLRGSSGYNSPLHF. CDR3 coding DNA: TGCGCCAGCAGCCTCAGGGGTTCGTCGGGCTATAATTCACCCCTCCACTTT.